One and the same sample provided the 19 T cell receptor beta chains below, sequenced in a study of blood T cell repertoires in COVID-19. Using immunoSEQ multiplex PCR, the repertoire was profiled, and TCRdb retains in-frame clones only, with some absent. The sample includes about 42,000 clones, 70% to 80% of them seen just once. The specimen sequenced was peripheral blood. These receptors were taken from a woman in her 70s with acute or convalescent COVID-19.

The sample holds one count of this clone. CDR3 protein: CASSQVLGGDIQYF. CDR3 DNA sequence: TGTGCCAGCAGCCAAGTTTTAGGGGGGGACATTCAGTACTTC. This chain links TRBV3-1 (or the pseudogene TRBV3-2) with TRBJ2-4, with D maybe TRBD2 (7 bases). V gave up 1 base and J gave up 8 bases, with 12 bases separating them. The CDR3 consists of 14 residues. CDR1 and CDR2 from the germline V gene are LGHDT and YNNKEL (reference sequence).

This chain uses TRBV28 with TRBJ1-1; possibly TRBD1 for D (5 bases). CDR1 and CDR2 from the germline V gene are MDHEN and SYDVKM. V gave up 5 bases and J gave up 2 bases, with 9 bases separating them. The CDR3 totals 13 residues. The CDR3 DNA is TGTGCCAGCAGTCGACAGATAAACACTGAAGCTTTCTTT. It specifies CASSRQINTEAFF.

The J gene is TRBJ1-1, the V gene TRBV4-2; D ambiguous. V was trimmed by 4 bases and J by 1 base, leaving 31 bases between them. CDR3 length: 21 amino acids. Germline values: CDR1 LGHNA, CDR2 YNFKEQ. The CDR3 nucleotides are TGTGCCAGCAGCCTCGGCGGGATCGGCTTAATCGGAGGAAAGGAGAACACTGAAGCTTTCTTT. Amino acid sequence: CASSLGGIGLIGGKENTEAFF.

This clone occurred once. The gene calls are TRBV6-6 and TRBJ2-5; 7 bases map to TRBD1. CDR3 size: 15 residues. Germline values: CDR1 MNHNY, CDR2 SVGAGI (reference sequence). V gave up 6 bases and J gave up 4 bases; unmatched junction bases: 11. The CDR3 region has the DNA TGTGCCAGCAGCAGGGACAGCCCATATGGAGAGACCCAGTACTTC. It is translated as CASSRDSPYGETQYF.

The chain recombines TRBV30 with TRBJ2-7, with TRBD2 as a possible D gene (6 bases). The CDR3 runs to 16 residues. Trimming removed 2 bases at V and 3 bases at J, with 20 bases between. CDR1 GTSNPN and CDR2 SVGIG come from the germline V gene (reference sequence). The CDR3, as DNA: TGTGCCTGGAGTTACAGACCTACGGGACTGAGCTACGAGCAGTACTTC. Protein sequence: CAWSYRPTGLSYEQYF.

The rearrangement uses TRBV30 and TRBJ2-1, with 8 bases that match TRBD2. Germline-derived CDR1 and CDR2 are GTSNPN and SVGIG (reference sequence). The CDR3 has 15 residues. V shed 2 bases, J shed 4 bases, and the junction held 7 bases outside the gene matches. CDR3 nucleotides: TGTGCCTGGAGTACGACCGGGACTAGGTACAATGAGCAGTTCTTC. Amino acid sequence: CAWSTTGTRYNEQFF.

The chain combines TRBV14 with TRBJ2-1; 8 nucleotides line up with TRBD2. V dropped 5 bases and J dropped 4; count of bases not matched to a gene: 4. Germline V gene data show CDR1 as SGHDN and CDR2 as FVKESK. The CDR3 runs 14 residues. CDR3 region: CASSISGVYNEQFF. In DNA, the CDR3 is TGTGCCAGCAGCATTAGCGGGGTATACAATGAGCAGTTCTTC.

This chain connects TRBV19 to TRBJ2-2; a possible D gene is TRBD1 (6 bases). There are 15 residues in the CDR3. Trimming removed 5 bases at V and 7 bases at J, with 17 bases between. Germline V gives CDR1 LNHDA, CDR2 SQIVND (reference sequence). CDR3 loop: CASSVSHRAVGELFF. The DNA of the CDR3 is TGTGCCAGTAGTGTTTCCCACAGGGCGGTCGGGGAGCTGTTTTTT.

This chain joins TRBV5-5 and TRBJ2-7; D is ambiguous. The CDR3 consists of 15 residues. Germline CDR1 SGHKS, CDR2 YYEKEE (reference sequence). Trimming took 1 base from V and 3 from J, leaving 14 bases between them. CDR3 protein: CASSLRRESVYEQYF. The DNA for the CDR3 is TGTGCCAGCAGCTTGAGGAGAGAATCAGTCTACGAGCAGTACTTC.

This clone was seen just once. The CDR3 region has the DNA TGTGCCAGCAGAGACAGGGGAGAGACCCAGTACTTC. Translation: CASRDRGETQYF. V and J are TRBV2 and TRBJ2-5; 8 bases align to TRBD1. The CDR3 sequence is 12 residues long. Trimming cost V 6 bases and J 4 bases; bases outside gene matches: 1. Germline CDR1 and CDR2: SNHLY and FYNNEI.

The chain employs TRBV19 and TRBJ1-1, with no clear D. Germline CDR1 reads LNHDA; CDR2 reads SQIVND (reference sequence). The CDR3 contains 15 residues. The germline V and J ends were trimmed by 4 bases and 4 bases, with 16 bases remaining between them. CDR3 nucleotide sequence: TGTGCCAGTAGTAAGAGCGCTAAGGGAGCCACTGAAGCTTTCTTT. This encodes CASSKSAKGATEAFF.

The V and J genes are TRBV9 and TRBJ1-1; no clear D. The CDR3 has 17 amino acids. Germline V gives CDR1 SGDLS, CDR2 YYNGEE. Trimming removed 0 bases at V and 6 bases at J, with 21 bases between. The CDR3 loop reads CASSVGLGGLLRAEAFF. DNA for the CDR3: TGTGCCAGCAGCGTAGGGTTAGGAGGGTTGCTAAGGGCTGAAGCTTTCTTT. Filled out from reference TRBV9 and TRBJ1-1, the complete variable domain reads DSGVTQTPKHLITATGQRVTLRCSPRSGDLSVYWYQQSLDQGLQFLIQYYNGEERAKGNILERFSAQQFPDLHSELNLSSLELGDSALYFCASSVGLGGLLRAEAFFGQGTRLTVV.

This clone was picked up a small number of times. The chain employs TRBV30 and TRBJ1-5; possible D gene TRBD1, 5 bases. Trimming pared 2 bases from V and 6 bases from J, leaving 14 bases between. The CDR3 sequence is 14 residues long. Germline loops: CDR1 GTSNPN, CDR2 SVGIG (reference sequence). The CDR3 sequence: CAWSMGLLGQPQHF. CDR3 DNA sequence: TGTGCCTGGAGTATGGGACTGCTCGGTCAGCCCCAGCATTTT.

This chain links TRBV5-3 with TRBJ2-1; D remains unclear. TRBV5-3 is an ORF, with its function uncertain. With 5 bases removed from V and 5 bases from J, the gap between germline ends came to 11 bases. There are 13 residues in the CDR3. This chain's CDR3 is CARSSDFNNEQFF. The DNA for the CDR3 is TGTGCCAGAAGTTCCGACTTTAACAATGAGCAGTTCTTC.

V gene TRBV23-1 combines with J gene TRBJ1-2, with D possibly being TRBD1 (5 bases). TRBV23-1 is an ORF, with its function uncertain. The V gene lost 6 bases and the J gene lost 8 bases, with 7 bases spanning the gap. The CDR3 covers 10 residues. CDR3 sequence: CASRAGGYTF. The CDR3 DNA reads as TGCGCCAGCAGGGCAGGGGGCTACACCTTC.

The chain uses TRBV7-8 and TRBJ1-1, with D unclear. CDR1 and CDR2 (germline): SGHVS, FQNEAQ. Between the trimmed V and J ends, which lost 0 bases and 3 bases, there was a span of 5 bases. The CDR3 loop spans 13 amino acids. Written as DNA, the CDR3 is TGTGCCAGCAGCTTAGCGGAGGACACTGAAGCTTTCTTT. Translated: CASSLAEDTEAFF. Based on the CDR3 plus reference TRBV7-8 and TRBJ1-1, the full variable domain is GAGVSQSPRYKVAKRGQDVALRCDPISGHVSLFWYQQALGQGPEFLTYFQNEAQLDKSGLPSDRFFAERPEGSVSTLKIQRTQQEDSAVYLCASSLAEDTEAFFGQGTRLTVV.

The V call is TRBV3-1 (or the pseudogene TRBV3-2), the J call TRBJ1-2, with TRBD1 matching 7 bases. Germline V gives CDR1 LGHDT, CDR2 YNNKEL (reference sequence). J lost 6 bases, V lost 4 bases, and 11 bases had no gene match. The CDR3 loop spans 15 amino acids. CDR3 sequence: CASSRRQGVSHGYTF. The CDR3 coding sequence is TGTGCCAGCAGCCGTCGACAGGGAGTAAGCCATGGCTACACCTTC.

The chain has TRBV6-5 and TRBJ1-1, with TRBD1 as a possible D gene (5 bases). This CDR3 spans 16 amino acids. Looked up from germline, CDR1 is MNHEY and CDR2 is SVGAGI. The V gene lost 4 bases and the J gene lost 1 base, with 16 bases spanning the gap. CDR3 loop: CASSSDLRQQNTEAFF. In DNA form, the CDR3 reads TGTGCCAGCAGTTCCGACCTCCGACAGCAGAACACTGAAGCTTTCTTT.

The CDR3 reads CASSFFDSPTGYTF. The CDR3 nucleotides read TGTGCCAGCAGCTTCTTCGACAGTCCCACAGGCTACACCTTC. The rearrangement joins TRBV5-6 to TRBJ1-2; TRBD1 is a possible D gene (5 bases). The length of the CDR3 is 14 residues. Trimming cost V 2 bases and J 8 bases, with 16 bases left between them. Germline CDR1 SGHDT, CDR2 YYEEEE.